These 14 T cell receptor beta chains were sequenced from one sample in a study of OX40 agonist ivuxolimab in advanced cancers. The assay was immunoSEQ multiplex PCR, and TCRdb's table has in-frame clones only and misses some. The repertoire holds some 30,000 clones, with 80% to 95% as singletons. Specimen: CD4+ or CD8+ T cells sorted from blood, collected in a trial of the OX40 agonist ivuxolimab. The receptor set was obtained from an adult with an advanced solid tumor such as melanoma, head and neck, liver or kidney cancer.

The rearrangement links TRBV19 to TRBJ1-4; D gene uncertain. CDR3 size: 15 residues. The ends were cut back, 5 bases at V and 3 bases at J, with 13 bases in the middle. CDR1 and CDR2 from the germline V gene are LNHDA and SQIVND (reference sequence). The CDR3 DNA reads as TGTGCCAGTAGTTACGGCGCCGGACCTAATGAAAAACTGTTTTTT. Translating gives CASSYGAGPNEKLFF.

V and J are TRBV25-1 and TRBJ1-5; no firm D call. The V end was cut by 8 bases, the J end by 5 bases, with 16 bases between. The CDR3 totals 14 residues. Germline V gene sequence: CDR1 MGHDK, CDR2 SYGVNS. CDR3 coding DNA: TGTGCCAGCCGGGCAAGTCCCCAGGATCAGCCCCAGCATTTT. Protein: CASRASPQDQPQHF.

The genes are TRBV9 and TRBJ2-3; TRBD2 matches 9 bases. After removal of 0 bases from V and 4 bases from J, the junction contained 12 bases not matched to a gene. The CDR3 has 18 residues. CDR1 and CDR2 (germline): SGDLS, YYNGEE. CDR3 sequence (DNA): TGTGCCAGCAGCGTAGATGGACTAGCGTGGTACAGGGCAGATACGCAGTATTTT. As protein: CASSVDGLAWYRADTQYF. The variable domain in full, completed from reference TRBV9 and TRBJ2-3, reads DSGVTQTPKHLITATGQRVTLRCSPRSGDLSVYWYQQSLDQGLQFLIQYYNGEERAKGNILERFSAQQFPDLHSELNLSSLELGDSALYFCASSVDGLAWYRADTQYFGPGTRLTVL.

This chain uses TRBV7-9 with TRBJ1-5; maybe TRBD1 (6 bases). Germline loops: CDR1 SEHNR, CDR2 FQNEAQ (reference sequence). The length of the CDR3 is 15 residues. With 5 bases removed from V and 3 bases from J, the gap between germline ends came to 14 bases. The CDR3 loop is CASSPMDSLNQPQHF. The CDR3 bases are TGTGCCAGCAGCCCCATGGACAGCCTCAATCAGCCCCAGCATTTT.

The V and J genes are TRBV4-1 and TRBJ2-1; 10 bases match TRBD2. Germline V lookup: CDR1 MGHRA, CDR2 YSYEKL. The ends lost 1 base at V and 5 bases at J; junction bases unmatched: 8. The CDR3 is made up of 17 amino acids. The CDR3 loop reads CASSQVGAGGRDNEQFF. DNA for the CDR3: TGCGCCAGCAGCCAAGTAGGAGCGGGGGGGCGTGACAATGAGCAGTTCTTC.

This clone was seen only a few times. The rearrangement links TRBV6-5 to TRBJ1-2, with D possibly TRBD1 on 5 matching bases. Between the trimmed V and J ends, which lost 1 base and 8 bases, there was a span of 17 bases. The CDR3 runs to 15 residues. CDR1 and CDR2 from the germline V gene are MNHEY and SVGAGI. CDR3 in amino acids: CASSYFEGAGYGYTF. The CDR3 DNA sequence: TGTGCCAGCAGTTACTTCGAAGGGGCAGGGTACGGCTACACCTTC.

Only a few counts were recorded for this clone. V is TRBV27 and J is TRBJ1-1, with 11 bases lining up with TRBD1. The CDR3 consists of 14 residues. The V gene's germline CDR1 is MNHEY and CDR2 SMNVEV (reference sequence). V lost 10 bases to trimming and J lost 0 bases; unmatched junction nucleotides: 4. The CDR3 nucleotides read TGTGCCACCGGGACAGGGGGAATGAACACTGAAGCTTTCTTT. This encodes CATGTGGMNTEAFF.

The V and J genes are TRBV11-2 and TRBJ2-2; 9 bases map to TRBD1. The V gene end was trimmed by 11 bases and the J gene end by 5 bases; junction bases not matched to a gene: 3. Germline assignment: CDR1 SGHAT and CDR2 FQNNGV. This CDR3 comprises 12 residues. The chain's CDR3 is CAPGTGTGELFF. CDR3 bases: TGTGCCCCGGGGACAGGGACCGGGGAGCTGTTTTTT.

The chain is built from TRBV27 and TRBJ2-1; 10 bases fit TRBD2. This CDR3 is 17 amino acids long. The junction had 7 bases not matched to a gene; V was cut back by 5 bases and J by 0 bases. Germline values: CDR1 MNHEY, CDR2 SMNVEV (reference sequence). The CDR3: CASSAIAGGASYNEQFF. The CDR3 DNA is TGTGCCAGCAGTGCCATAGCGGGGGGCGCCTCCTACAATGAGCAGTTCTTC.

The chain links TRBV27 to TRBJ1-5; D gene unclear. The CDR3 has 15 amino acids. The germline V and J ends were trimmed by 4 bases and 0 bases, with 10 bases remaining between them. CDR1 and CDR2 from the germline V gene are MNHEY and SMNVEV (reference sequence). CDR3 residues: CASSSGGYSNQPQHF. The CDR3 DNA is TGTGCCAGCAGTTCCGGCGGATATAGCAATCAGCCCCAGCATTTT.

The chain links TRBV5-1 to TRBJ1-3; D possibly corresponds to TRBD1 (5 bases). The V and J ends lost 4 bases and 0 bases respectively, with 14 bases between them. The CDR3 has 16 amino acids. Germline V gives CDR1 SGHRS, CDR2 YFSETQ. In DNA, the CDR3 is TGCGCCAGCAGCAACCGTTGGGACGGCTCTGGAAACACCATATATTTT. Translating gives CASSNRWDGSGNTIYF.

In DNA, the CDR3 is TGTGCCAGCAGTGAGTCTAGCACAGATACGCAGTATTTT. Protein sequence: CASSESSTDTQYF. The chain links TRBV6-4 to TRBJ2-3; D uncertain. V lost 3 bases to trimming and J lost 0 bases, with 4 bases between them. Germline assignment: CDR1 MRHNA and CDR2 SNTAGT. This CDR3 comprises 13 residues.

The chain links TRBV6-4 to TRBJ2-2; D may be TRBD2 (5 bases). Between the trimmed V and J ends, which lost 0 bases and 6 bases, there was a span of 8 bases. The CDR3 contains 14 residues. Germline CDR1 is MRHNA and CDR2 is SNTAGT. The CDR3 DNA is TGTGCCAGCAGTGACTCAGCGGCTTCCGGGGAGCTGTTTTTT. The encoded protein is CASSDSAASGELFF.

The chain recombines TRBV4-1 with TRBJ2-7; no firm D call. Germline CDR1 reads MGHRA; CDR2 reads YSYEKL. Trimming left V 1 base short and J 0 bases short, with 7 bases between. The CDR3 covers 14 residues. The CDR3 is CASSQAGLSYEQYF. The CDR3 region has the DNA TGCGCCAGCAGCCAAGCTGGCCTCTCCTACGAGCAGTACTTC.